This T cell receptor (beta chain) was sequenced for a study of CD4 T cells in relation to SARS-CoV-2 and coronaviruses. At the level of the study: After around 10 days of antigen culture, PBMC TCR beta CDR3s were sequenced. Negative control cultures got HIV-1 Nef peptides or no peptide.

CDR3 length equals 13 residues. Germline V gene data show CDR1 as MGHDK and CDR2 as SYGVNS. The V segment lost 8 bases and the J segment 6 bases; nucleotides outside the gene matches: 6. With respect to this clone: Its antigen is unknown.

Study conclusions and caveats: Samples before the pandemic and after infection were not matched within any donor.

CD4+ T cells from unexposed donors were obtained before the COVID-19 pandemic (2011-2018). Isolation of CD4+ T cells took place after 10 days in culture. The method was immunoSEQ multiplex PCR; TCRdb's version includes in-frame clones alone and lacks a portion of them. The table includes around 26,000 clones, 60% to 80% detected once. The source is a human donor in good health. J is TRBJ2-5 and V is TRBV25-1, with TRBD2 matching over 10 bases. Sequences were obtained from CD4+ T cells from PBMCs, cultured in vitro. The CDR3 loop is CASLGTSVQTQYF. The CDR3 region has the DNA TGTGCCAGCCTCGGGACTAGCGTCCAGACCCAGTACTTC.